The 3 T cell receptor beta chains below were found in one sample sequenced in a study of identical twins. TCRdb fed the 5' RACE reads into MiXCR, producing one record per CDR3 protein. The table shows some 1,700,000 distinct CDR3 sequences, with under 35% occurring only once. The sample was cord blood. The receptors originated from a newborn girl in good health.

This clonotype was seen repeatedly, ten times or more. The chain is built from TRBV12-3 or TRBV12-4 and TRBJ2-3; D uncertain. V lost 1 base, J lost 1 base, and 6 bases lay in between. The CDR3 spans 14 residues. CDR3 sequence (DNA): TGTGCCAGCAGTTTAGGTGCGCGCACAGATACGCAGTATTTT. Translated: CASSLGARTDTQYF.

This chain connects TRBV6-1 to TRBJ1-1; D possibly corresponds to TRBD1 (6 bases). V dropped 8 bases and J dropped 1 base, with 11 bases sitting between them. Germline CDR1 reads MNHNS; CDR2 reads SASEGT. The CDR3 covers 13 residues. CDR3 bases: TGTGCCAGCGCCCGCAGGGGGAACACTGAAGCTTTCTTT. It codes for CASARRGNTEAFF.

This clonotype was recorded a few times. The chain combines TRBV3-1 with TRBJ2-3; 14 bases fit TRBD2. Germline CDR1 and CDR2: LGHDT and YNNKEL (reference sequence). With 1 base clipped from V and 4 bases from J, the junction kept 7 bases outside the gene matches. This CDR3 comprises 18 residues. The CDR3 DNA sequence: TGTGCCAGCAGCCAAGGGGAGGGACTAGCGGGAGCCGCAGATACGCAGTATTTT. As protein: CASSQGEGLAGAADTQYF.